The rows below give T cell receptor beta chains drawn from one sample of a study of patients and donors after allogeneic stem cell transplantation. TCRdb reanalysed the RT-PCR reads using MiXCR and keeps one entry per CDR3 protein. The sample lists a few hundred thousand distinct CDR3 sequences; 14% were seen once. The specimen was blood, either unsorted or a sorted T cell fraction (not recorded which). The origin of the receptors is a human donor who was either an allogeneic HSCT recipient or a stem cell or donor lymphocyte infusion donor (not recorded which). It is not recorded whose cells these are; they may come from a transplant donor. CDR3s include the opening cysteine and the closing phenylalanine or tryptophan. The D gene is left open where the match is weak. The listing skips clone size in some rows; elsewhere it reads once, few, many or a size class.

v_gene	d_gene	abundance	j_gene	CDR3aa	CDR3nt
TRBV4-3	.	.	TRBJ2-1	CASSARGGGPDEQFF	TGCGCCAGCAGCGCGCGGGGCGGGGGCCCGGATGAGCAGTTCTTC
TRBV11-3	.	.	TRBJ2-5	CASSLGLDSQETQYF	TGTGCCAGCAGCTTAGGCCTGGACAGTCAAGAGACCCAGTACTTC
TRBV30	.	many	TRBJ1-6	CAWKRGDYNSPLHF	TGTGCCTGGAAGAGAGGTGATTATAATTCACCCCTCCACTTT
TRBV12-3/TRBV12-4	.	.	TRBJ1-2	CASRAYDGASGYTF	TGTGCCAGCAGGGCTTATGACGGTGCATCTGGCTACACCTTC
TRBV7-8	.	.	TRBJ2-5	CASSLQGIQETQYF	TGTGCCAGCAGCCTCCAGGGGATTCAAGAGACCCAGTACTTC
TRBV11-3	TRBD2	.	TRBJ2-3	CASSSGTSNTQYF	TGTGCCAGCAGTTCCGGGACTAGTAATACGCAGTATTTT
TRBV6-5	.	few	TRBJ2-5	CASSYGLARETQYF	TGTGCCAGCAGTTACGGCCTTGCTCGGGAGACCCAGTACTTC
TRBV7-2	.	.	TRBJ2-1	CASSSPRLVRLNNEQFF	TGTGCCAGCAGCTCCCCCCGACTAGTAAGACTCAACAATGAGCAGTTCTTC
TRBV27	.	.	TRBJ1-6	CASSSGGRGSPLHF	TGTGCCAGCAGCTCGGGGGGGAGAGGTTCACCCCTCCACTTT
TRBV6-1	.	.	TRBJ1-2	CAITGQARYGYTF	TGTGCCATAACCGGCCAGGCGCGCTATGGCTACACCTTC
TRBV19	TRBD1	few	TRBJ2-7	CASRPTTGASYEQYF	TGTGCCAGTAGACCCACGACAGGGGCTAGCTACGAGCAGTACTTC
TRBV18	.	.	TRBJ2-7	CASSPPAAAEQYF	TGTGCCAGCTCACCACCGGCCGCCGCCGAGCAGTACTTC
TRBV21-1	.	many	TRBJ2-5	CASSHRGRGETQYF	TGTGCCAGCAGCCACAGGGGTCGGGGAGAGACCCAGTACTTC
TRBV5-6	.	.	TRBJ2-2	CASSRLPNTGELFF	TGTGCCAGCTCCCGACTCCCGAACACCGGGGAGCTGTTTTTT
TRBV2	TRBD1	.	TRBJ2-3	CACSTQGAESTDTQYF	TGTGCCTGCAGCACACAGGGGGCGGAAAGCACAGATACGCAGTATTTT
TRBV7-2	TRBD2	few	TRBJ2-1	CASSPRTSGVYNEQFF	TGTGCCAGCAGCCCCCGAACTAGCGGGGTATACAATGAGCAGTTCTTC
TRBV29-1	.	many	TRBJ2-5	CSGRDTLQETQYF	TGCAGCGGCCGGGACACCCTCCAAGAGACCCAGTACTTC
TRBV6-4	TRBD1	few	TRBJ2-7	CARDRAPREQYF	TGTGCCAGAGACAGGGCCCCTCGCGAGCAGTACTTC
TRBV13	.	few	TRBJ2-3	CASSLVGLRTDTQYF	TGTGCCAGCAGCTTAGTCGGACTACGCACAGATACGCAGTATTTT
TRBV20-1	.	few	TRBJ1-5	CSARSRQGHNQPQHF	TGCAGTGCTAGGTCTAGGCAAGGCCACAATCAGCCCCAGCATTTT
TRBV20-1	.	many	TRBJ2-1	CSAREPNFGSYNEQFF	TGCAGTGCTAGAGAGCCGAACTTCGGATCCTACAATGAGCAGTTCTTC
TRBV12-3/TRBV12-4	TRBD2	many	TRBJ2-1	CASSPPGRGGNEQFF	TGTGCCAGCAGTCCCCCGGGGCGGGGGGGCAATGAGCAGTTCTTC
TRBV10-3	.	few	TRBJ1-5	CATQGGSMPQHF	TGTGCCACCCAAGGGGGGAGTATGCCCCAGCATTTT
TRBV5-6	TRBD1	few	TRBJ1-2	CASRPSPGQAGYGYTF	TGTGCCAGCAGACCATCGCCGGGACAGGCTGGATATGGCTACACCTTC
TRBV27	.	few	TRBJ2-5	CASTTQGKETQYF	TGTGCCAGCACTACCCAGGGAAAAGAGACCCAGTACTTC
TRBV7-8	.	.	TRBJ2-7	CASSLELAFNYEQYF	TGTGCCAGCAGCTTAGAACTAGCCTTCAACTACGAGCAGTACTTC
TRBV4-3	.	.	TRBJ2-1	CASSQEIAAGNEQFF	TGCGCCAGCAGCCAAGAGATCGCGGCCGGTAATGAGCAGTTCTTC
TRBV20-1	TRBD1	many	TRBJ2-7	CSARSDRGEQYF	TGCAGTGCTAGGAGCGACAGGGGCGAGCAGTACTTC
TRBV18	.	.	TRBJ1-1	CASSPKMNTEAFF	TGTGCCAGCTCACCAAAGATGAACACTGAAGCTTTCTTT